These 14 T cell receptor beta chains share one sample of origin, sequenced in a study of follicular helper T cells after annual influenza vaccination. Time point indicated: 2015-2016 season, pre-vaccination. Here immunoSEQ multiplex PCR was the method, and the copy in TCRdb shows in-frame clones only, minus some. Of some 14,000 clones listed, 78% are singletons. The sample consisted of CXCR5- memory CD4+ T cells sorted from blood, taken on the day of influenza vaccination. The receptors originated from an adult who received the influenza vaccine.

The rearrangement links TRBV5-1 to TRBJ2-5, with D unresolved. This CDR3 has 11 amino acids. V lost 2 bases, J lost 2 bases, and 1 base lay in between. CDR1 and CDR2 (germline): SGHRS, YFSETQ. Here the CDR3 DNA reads TGCGCCAGCAGCTTACAAGAGACCCAGTACTTC. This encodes CASSLQETQYF.

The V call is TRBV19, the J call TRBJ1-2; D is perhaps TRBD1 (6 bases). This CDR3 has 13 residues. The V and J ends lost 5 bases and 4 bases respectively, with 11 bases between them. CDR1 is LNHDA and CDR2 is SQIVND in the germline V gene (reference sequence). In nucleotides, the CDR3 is TGTGCCAGTAGTGCCGGACAGATCTATGGCTACACCTTC. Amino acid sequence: CASSAGQIYGYTF.

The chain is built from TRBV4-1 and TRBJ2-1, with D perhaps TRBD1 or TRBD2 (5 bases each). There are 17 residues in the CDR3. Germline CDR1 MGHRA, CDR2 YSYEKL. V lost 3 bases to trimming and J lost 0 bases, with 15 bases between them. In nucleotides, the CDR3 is TGCGCCAGCAGCCAGGGACGGGGAATTAGCTCCTACAATGAGCAGTTCTTC. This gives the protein CASSQGRGISSYNEQFF.

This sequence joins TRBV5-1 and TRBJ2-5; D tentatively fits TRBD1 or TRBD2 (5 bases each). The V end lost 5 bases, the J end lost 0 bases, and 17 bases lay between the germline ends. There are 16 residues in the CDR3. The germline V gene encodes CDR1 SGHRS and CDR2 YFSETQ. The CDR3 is CASRVEWGPYQETQYF. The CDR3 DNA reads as TGCGCCAGCAGAGTCGAGTGGGGACCATACCAAGAGACCCAGTACTTC.

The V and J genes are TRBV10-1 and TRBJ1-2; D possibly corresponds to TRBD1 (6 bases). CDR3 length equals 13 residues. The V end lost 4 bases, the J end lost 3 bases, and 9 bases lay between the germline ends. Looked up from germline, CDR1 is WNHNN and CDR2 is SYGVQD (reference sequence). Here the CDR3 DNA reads TGCGCCAGCAGTGTGGACAGAGACTATGGCTACACCTTC. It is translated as CASSVDRDYGYTF.

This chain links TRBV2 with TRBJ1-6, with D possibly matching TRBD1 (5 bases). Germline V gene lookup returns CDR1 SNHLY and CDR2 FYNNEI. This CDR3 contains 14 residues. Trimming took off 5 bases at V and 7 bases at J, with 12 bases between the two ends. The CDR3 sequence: CASSPRERNSPLHF. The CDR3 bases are TGTGCCAGCAGTCCCAGGGAAAGGAATTCACCCCTCCACTTT.

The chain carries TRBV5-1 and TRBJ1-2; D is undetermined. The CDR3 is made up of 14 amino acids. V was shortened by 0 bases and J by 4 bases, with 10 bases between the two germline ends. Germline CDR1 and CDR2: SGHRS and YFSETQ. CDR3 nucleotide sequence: TGCGCCAGCAGCTTGGCGGGGATTTCCTATGGCTACACCTTC. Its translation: CASSLAGISYGYTF. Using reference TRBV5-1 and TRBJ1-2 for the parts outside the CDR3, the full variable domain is KAGVTQTPRYLIKTRGQQVTLSCSPISGHRSVSWYQQTPGQGLQFLFEYFSETQRNKGNFPGRFSGRQFSNSRSEMNVSTLELGDSALYLCASSLAGISYGYTFGSGTRLTVV.

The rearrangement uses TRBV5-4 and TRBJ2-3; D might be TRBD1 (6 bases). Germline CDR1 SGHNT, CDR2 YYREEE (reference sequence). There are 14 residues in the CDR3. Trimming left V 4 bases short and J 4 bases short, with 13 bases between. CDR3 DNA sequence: TGTGCCAGCAGCCGGAAAACAGGGCCAGATACGCAGTATTTT. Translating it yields CASSRKTGPDTQYF.

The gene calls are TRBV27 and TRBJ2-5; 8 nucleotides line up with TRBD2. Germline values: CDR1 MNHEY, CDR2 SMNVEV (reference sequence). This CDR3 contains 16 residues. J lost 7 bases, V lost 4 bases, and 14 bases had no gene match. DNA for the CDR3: TGTGCCAGCAGTTGCCCGGGGGGGGCCAGTCTTGGGACCCAGTACTTC. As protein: CASSCPGGASLGTQYF.

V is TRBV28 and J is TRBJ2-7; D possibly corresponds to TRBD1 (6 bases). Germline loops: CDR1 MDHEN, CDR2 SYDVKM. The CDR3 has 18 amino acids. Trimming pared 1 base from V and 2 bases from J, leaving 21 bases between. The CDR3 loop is CASSLSPLQQGFPYEQYF. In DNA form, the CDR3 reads TGTGCCAGCAGTTTATCCCCATTACAACAGGGTTTTCCCTACGAGCAGTACTTC. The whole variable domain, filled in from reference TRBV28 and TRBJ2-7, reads DVKVTQSSRYLVKRTGEKVFLECVQDMDHENMFWYRQDPGLGLRLIYFSYDVKMKEKGDIPEGYSVSREKKERFSLILESASTNQTSMYLCASSLSPLQQGFPYEQYFGPGTRLTVT.

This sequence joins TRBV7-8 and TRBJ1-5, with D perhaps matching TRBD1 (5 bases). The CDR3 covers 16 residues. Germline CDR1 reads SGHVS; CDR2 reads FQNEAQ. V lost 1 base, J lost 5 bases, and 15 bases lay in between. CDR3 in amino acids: CASSLGTTQSDQPQHF. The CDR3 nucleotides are TGTGCCAGCAGCTTAGGGACAACTCAGTCGGATCAGCCCCAGCATTTT.

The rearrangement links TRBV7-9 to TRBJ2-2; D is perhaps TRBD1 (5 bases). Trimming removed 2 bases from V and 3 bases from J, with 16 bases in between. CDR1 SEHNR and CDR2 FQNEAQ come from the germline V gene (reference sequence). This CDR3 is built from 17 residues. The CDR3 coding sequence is TGTGCCAGCAGCTTAACCCCGGGCAGGGTCGACACCGGGGAGCTGTTTTTT. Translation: CASSLTPGRVDTGELFF.

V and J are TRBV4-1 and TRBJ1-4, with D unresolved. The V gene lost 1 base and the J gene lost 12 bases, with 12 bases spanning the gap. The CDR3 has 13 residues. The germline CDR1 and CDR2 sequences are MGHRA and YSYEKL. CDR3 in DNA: TGCGCCAGCAGCCAAGCTCGGGCTGTAGAACTGTTTTTT. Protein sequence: CASSQARAVELFF.

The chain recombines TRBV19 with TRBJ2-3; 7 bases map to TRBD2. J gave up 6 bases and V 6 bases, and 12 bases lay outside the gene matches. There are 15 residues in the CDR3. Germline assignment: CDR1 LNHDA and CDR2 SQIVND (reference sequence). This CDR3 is CASRAGRLGWDTQYF. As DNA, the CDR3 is TGTGCCAGTAGAGCCGGGAGGTTAGGATGGGATACGCAGTATTTT.